This entry lists 28 T cell receptor beta chains sequenced from one sample in a study of T cell repertoires in cytomegalovirus infection (dated by TCRdb to between 2018 and 2021). The label giving this sample's treatment or condition can be read as: in vitro stimulation with specific CMV peptide epitopes to enrich CMV-specific T cells. For these TCRs, the target antigens are not known. The sequencing machine was an Illumina HiSeq 1500. TCRdb reran the public reads through fastp at Q25 and MiXCR, keeping productive beta chains. Entries are consolidated by CDR3 protein sequence, retaining the most common genes and DNA. The sample table holds around 770,000 distinct CDR3 sequences, of which around 29% were seen once. Roughly 14% of the sample is held by the ten biggest clonotypes. The sequenced sample was cultured CD8+ T cells from PBMCs, obtained from culture after CMV antigen stimulation. These receptors originate from a human donor in good health (CMV status not recorded). Some clones in this sample may be carry-over from other donors' samples.

This clonotype has at least ten counts. J is TRBJ1-2 and V is TRBV28; the D is unclear. Germline-derived CDR1 and CDR2 are MDHEN and SYDVKM. Trimming left V 6 bases short and J 2 bases short, with 13 bases between. This CDR3 is built from 14 residues. The CDR3 coding sequence is TGTGCCAGCAGATCCCTACGATCCAACTATGGCTACACCTTC. This sequence encodes CASRSLRSNYGYTF.

CDR3 loop: CASSLSGSGPYNEQFF. The CDR3 coding sequence is TGTGCCAGCAGTTTATCCGGGTCGGGACCCTACAATGAGCAGTTCTTC. The gene calls are TRBV28 and TRBJ2-1; D might be TRBD1 or TRBD2, each matching 5 bases. Between the trimmed V and J ends, which lost 1 base and 2 bases, there was a span of 12 bases. CDR1 is MDHEN and CDR2 is SYDVKM in the germline V gene. The CDR3 length is 16 residues.

This clonotype was counted ten times or more. J is TRBJ2-3 and V is TRBV7-8; D is undetermined. CDR1 is SGHVS and CDR2 is FQNEAQ in the germline V gene. The V end was cut by 2 bases, the J end by 0 bases, with 12 bases between. This CDR3 has 16 residues. Here the CDR3 reads CASSLKRNPSTDTQYF. Written as DNA, the CDR3 is TGTGCCAGCAGCTTAAAACGGAATCCTAGCACAGATACGCAGTATTTT.

In its sample, this clonotype was seen a few times. The chain uses TRBV13 and TRBJ2-1; 9 bases fit TRBD2. Germline trimming cut 3 bases from V and 7 bases from J; bases unmatched to any gene: 7. Germline V CDR1 and CDR2: PRHDT, FYEKMQ (reference sequence). The CDR3 has 15 amino acids. CDR3 region: CASSLRGGRENEQFF. The CDR3 DNA follows: TGTGCCAGCAGCTTGCGGGGGGGTAGGGAGAATGAGCAGTTCTTC.

This clonotype was seen a few times. The chain carries TRBV7-6 and TRBJ2-2; tentatively, D is TRBD2 (6 bases). Looked up from germline, CDR1 is SGHVS and CDR2 is FNYEAQ. This CDR3 has 13 amino acids. Deletions cut 11 bases from V and 4 bases from J, with 14 bases between. CDR3 coding DNA: TGTGCCCCCCGGGGGTACAGCACCGGGGAGCTGTTTTTT. Translating it yields CAPRGYSTGELFF.

The table lists this clonotype with many counts. The chain recombines TRBV7-8 with TRBJ1-5; D is undetermined. The V end was cut by 3 bases, the J end by 3 bases, with 9 bases between. The germline V gene encodes CDR1 SGHVS and CDR2 FQNEAQ. The CDR3 has 14 amino acids. This chain's CDR3 is CASSFGETNQPQHF. The DNA of the CDR3 is TGTGCCAGCAGCTTTGGGGAGACCAATCAGCCCCAGCATTTT.

This clonotype occurred a few times. The chain joins TRBV6-2 or TRBV6-3 to TRBJ2-1; maybe TRBD2 (7 bases). The germline CDR1 and CDR2 sequences are MNHEY and SVGEGT. The CDR3 totals 13 residues. Trimming cost V 4 bases and J 9 bases, with 13 bases left between them. The CDR3 region is CASSLGGAGEQFF. The CDR3 bases are TGTGCCAGCAGTTTAGGGGGGGCTGGTGAGCAGTTCTTC.

On this clonotype itself: At one end, the junction sequence differs from germline, possibly due to a read error. The chain uses TRBV7-7 and TRBJ2-2; 9 bases map to TRBD1. There are 16 residues in the CDR3. Germline V lookup: CDR1 SSHAT, CDR2 FNYEAQ (reference sequence). As DNA, the CDR3 is TGTGCTAGCAGTCCCACAGGGGGCAAAGGCACCGGGGAGCTGTTTTTT. This sequence encodes CASSPTGGKGTGELFF.

The chain uses TRBV7-2 and TRBJ2-5, with 13 bases matching TRBD2. J was trimmed by 1 base and V by 9 bases; bases with no gene match: 11. The CDR3 has 17 amino acids. The V gene's germline CDR1 is SGHTA and CDR2 FQGNSA. The CDR3 loop reads CARSPGLAGPLQETQYF. The CDR3 coding sequence is TGTGCCAGGAGCCCGGGACTAGCGGGGCCCCTCCAAGAGACCCAGTACTTC. Complete variable domain (other parts from reference TRBV7-2 and TRBJ2-5): GAGVSQSPSNKVTEKGKDVELRCDPISGHTALYWYRQSLGQGLEFLIYFQGNSAPDKSGLPSDRFSAERTGGSVSTLTIQRTQQEDSAVYLCARSPGLAGPLQETQYFGPGTRLLVL.

This clonotype was seen many times. The rearrangement links TRBV7-8 to TRBJ2-1, with 8 bases matching TRBD1. The CDR3 has 17 residues. Germline CDR1 reads SGHVS; CDR2 reads FQNEAQ. V lost 1 base and J lost 8; bases outside the gene matches: 13. The chain's CDR3 is CASSLVGWGQDEDEQFF. The CDR3 DNA is TGTGCCAGCAGCTTAGTGGGTTGGGGACAGGATGAGGATGAGCAGTTCTTC.

This clonotype has more than one count but fewer than ten. The chain has TRBV7-9 and TRBJ2-1, with a possible D match to TRBD1 (6 bases). The V gene lost 2 bases and the J gene lost 3 bases, with 14 bases spanning the gap. Germline loops: CDR1 SEHNR, CDR2 FQNEAQ (reference sequence). This CDR3 spans 16 amino acids. CDR3 protein: CASSLPGHPNYNEQFF. The CDR3 nucleotides read TGTGCCAGCAGCTTACCGGGACACCCGAACTACAATGAGCAGTTCTTC.

In its sample, this clonotype was seen a few times. The chain couples TRBV12-5 to TRBJ1-1, with D unclear. Germline CDR1 and CDR2: LGHNT and FRNRAP. The CDR3 consists of 13 residues. V lost 4 bases and J 3 bases, leaving 9 bases between the germline ends. CDR3 protein: CASGWERDTEAFF. CDR3 coding DNA: TGTGCTAGTGGTTGGGAGAGGGACACTGAAGCTTTCTTT.

The chain employs TRBV6-1 and TRBJ2-7; 7 nucleotides agree with TRBD2. The germline V gene encodes CDR1 MNHNS and CDR2 SASEGT. The CDR3 is 15 amino acids. The V and J ends lost 5 bases and 4 bases, in that order; junction bases with no gene match: 11. The CDR3 spells CASSYRRGSLYEQYF. Written as DNA, the CDR3 is TGTGCCAGCAGTTACAGGCGGGGGAGTCTTTACGAGCAGTACTTC.

The chain has TRBV6-6 and TRBJ2-1; 9 bases fit TRBD1. The length of the CDR3 is 21 residues. From germline, CDR1 is MNHNY and CDR2 SVGAGI (reference sequence). The junction had 22 bases not matched to a gene; V was cut back by 7 bases and J by 0 bases. The CDR3 here is CASKGGTGNLLKSSSYNEQFF. CDR3 nucleotides: TGTGCCAGCAAGGGAGGGACAGGGAACCTTCTCAAGTCAAGCTCCTACAATGAGCAGTTCTTC.

This clonotype showed up many times. This chain uses TRBV24-1 with TRBJ1-1; D uncertain. Trimming removed 4 bases at V and 5 bases at J, with 16 bases between. In germline, CDR1 is KGHDR, CDR2 SFDVKD. The CDR3 is made up of 15 amino acids. In DNA form, the CDR3 reads TGTGCCACCAGTGAAGTCCAATTTCGGGGTACTGAAGCTTTCTTT. Protein product: CATSEVQFRGTEAFF.

This clonotype has just a few counts. V usage is TRBV6-5 and J usage is TRBJ2-2, with 8 nucleotides matching TRBD2. Germline trimming cut 0 bases from V and 4 bases from J; bases unmatched to any gene: 10. The CDR3 contains 18 residues. Germline values: CDR1 MNHEY, CDR2 SVGAGI. CDR3 bases: TGTGCCAGCAGTTACTCGATAGGAAGCGGGGGCATCACCGGGGAGCTGTTTTTT. It encodes CASSYSIGSGGITGELFF.

The chain recombines TRBV10-3 with TRBJ2-2; perhaps TRBD2 as D (6 bases). The V end was cut by 6 bases, the J end by 4 bases, with 9 bases between. This CDR3 comprises 13 residues. The germline gives CDR1 ENHRY, CDR2 SYGVKD. CDR3 DNA sequence: TGTGCCATCAGCTATAGCGGCACCGGGGAGCTGTTTTTT. Translated: CAISYSGTGELFF.

This clonotype has only a few counts. The chain couples TRBV10-3 to TRBJ2-7; D possibly corresponds to TRBD1 (6 bases). Germline lookup yields CDR1 ENHRY and CDR2 SYGVKD. V was shortened by 5 bases and J by 3 bases, with 11 bases between the two germline ends. This CDR3 region has 13 residues. The CDR3 DNA follows: TGTGCCATCAGTTCGGACAGTTACTACGAGCAGTACGTC. Protein: CAISSDSYYEQYV.

This clonotype appeared a few times. J is TRBJ1-2 and V is TRBV19; a possible D gene is TRBD1 (5 bases). This CDR3 comprises 14 residues. In germline, CDR1 is LNHDA, CDR2 SQIVND (reference sequence). V was shortened by 3 bases and J by 3 bases, with 11 bases between the two germline ends. CDR3: CASSIEPGDYGYTF. Here the CDR3 DNA reads TGTGCCAGTAGTATTGAGCCGGGGGACTATGGCTACACCTTC.

The chain joins TRBV19 to TRBJ1-2; perhaps TRBD1 as D (6 bases). This CDR3 region has 17 residues. Germline CDR1 and CDR2: LNHDA and SQIVND (reference sequence). The V end was cut by 4 bases, the J end by 7 bases, with 25 bases between. CDR3 DNA sequence: TGTGCCAGTAGTACTAGATCTACCGGGACATTAGCCGTTGGCTACACCTTC. This codes for CASSTRSTGTLAVGYTF.

The gene calls are TRBV6-5 and TRBJ2-7; D is undetermined. Per germline, CDR1 MNHEY and CDR2 SVGAGI. The CDR3 contains 13 residues. With 2 bases removed from V and 5 bases from J, the gap between germline ends came to 10 bases. Here the CDR3 DNA reads TGTGCCAGCAGTTACGCGCACTCAAACGAGCAGTACTTC. This codes for CASSYAHSNEQYF.

The rearrangement links TRBV19 to TRBJ1-2; D is undetermined. The CDR3 runs 14 residues. Trimming removed 6 bases at V and 3 bases at J, with 14 bases between. Germline CDR1 and CDR2: LNHDA and SQIVND (reference sequence). The CDR3 bases are TGTGCCAGTAGCCCCTACGACGGGGACTATGGCTACACCTTC. It codes for CASSPYDGDYGYTF. The variable domain in full, completed from reference TRBV19 and TRBJ1-2, reads DGGITQSPKYLFRKEGQNVTLSCEQNLNHDAMYWYRQDPGQGLRLIYYSQIVNDFQKGDIAEGYSVSREKKESFPLTVTSAQKNPTAFYLCASSPYDGDYGYTFGSGTRLTVV.

The chain joins TRBV7-4 to TRBJ1-1; D is unclear. Germline CDR1 SGHVT, CDR2 SQSDAQ. The CDR3 runs to 16 residues. The ends were cut back, 1 base at V and 1 base at J, with 13 bases in the middle. The CDR3 spells CASSLGVSAANTEAFF. The CDR3 nucleotides are TGTGCCAGCAGCTTAGGAGTAAGTGCGGCGAACACTGAAGCTTTCTTT.

The rearrangement uses TRBV6-2 or TRBV6-3 and TRBJ2-7; TRBD2 matches at 8 bases. CDR3 size: 13 residues. The V and J ends lost 5 bases and 10 bases, in that order; junction bases with no gene match: 10. From germline, CDR1 is MNHEY and CDR2 SVGEGT. CDR3 in amino acids: CASSPYGGGLQYV. CDR3 DNA sequence: TGTGCCAGCAGTCCCTACGGGGGGGGACTACAGTACGTC.

This clonotype was detected a few times. The rearrangement uses TRBV29-1 and TRBJ1-5, with unresolved D. The CDR3 has 16 residues. V was pared by 2 bases and J by 3 bases, with 17 bases between. From germline, CDR1 is SQVTM and CDR2 ANQGSEA. The CDR3 DNA reads TGCAGCGTTGAAAGAGGGCAGGCGTCTCTCAATCAGCCCCAGCATTTT. This codes for CSVERGQASLNQPQHF.

The chain carries TRBV10-3 and TRBJ2-3; unclear D gene. V dropped 3 bases and J dropped 4 bases, with 8 bases sitting between them. The CDR3 consists of 13 residues. The germline CDR1 and CDR2 sequences are ENHRY and SYGVKD. CDR3 sequence reads: CAISDESADTQYF. The DNA of the CDR3 is TGTGCCATCAGTGACGAGTCGGCAGATACGCAGTATTTT.

Remarks on this clonotype: Since a much larger clone is just one base distant, this may be a read error. The CDR3 reads CASSLGQGRTGAFF. The CDR3 nucleotides read TGTGCCAGCAGCTTAGGACAGGGGAGGACTGGAGCTTTCTTT. The chain employs TRBV7-6 and TRBJ1-1; 8 bases align to TRBD1. In germline, CDR1 is SGHVS, CDR2 FNYEAQ. This CDR3 comprises 14 residues.

There are a few counts of this clonotype. This chain connects TRBV7-9 to TRBJ2-1, with D perhaps matching TRBD1 or TRBD2 (5 bases each). Trimming removed 5 bases from V and 8 bases from J, with 19 bases in between. Germline V gene sequence: CDR1 SEHNR, CDR2 FQNEAQ (reference sequence). CDR3 length: 15 amino acids. The CDR3: CASSQAGTIEDEQFF. For the CDR3, the DNA is TGTGCCAGCAGCCAAGCCGGGACCATCGAAGATGAGCAGTTCTTC.